The rows below give T cell receptor beta chains drawn from one sample of a study of human T cells and chemical hapten exposure. TCRdb recomputed calls from the RACE reads with MiXCR, one row per CDR3 protein. The sample lists approximately 350,000 distinct CDR3 sequences, 6% to 8.5% seen once, with roughly 7.9% in the top ten. The sequencing used whole blood, collected in connection with sensitization to the hapten diphenylcyclopropenone (DPC). These receptors were collected from a woman aged 18-29 years with alopecia areata. Some clones in this sample may be carry-over from other donors' samples. Each CDR3 is given with its conserved first and last residue. Each record gives: V gene, J gene, clone size, D gene, CDR3 DNA, CDR3 protein. D genes are given only for firm matches. Size tells how often a clone was seen (once, few, many) or the class of an expanded clone, and some rows leave it out.

TRBV6-5	TRBJ2-7	-	-	TGTGCCAGCAGCCCGGACACCTTCTACGAGCAGTACTTC	CASSPDTFYEQYF
TRBV6-1	TRBJ2-7	few	TRBD1	TGTGCCAGCAGTCTAGGGACAGGGGGATACCTCTACGAGCAGTACTTC	CASSLGTGGYLYEQYF
TRBV23-1	TRBJ1-2	-	-	TGCGCCAGCAGTCAATTCGACAGAAGCTATGGCTACACCTTC	CASSQFDRSYGYTF
TRBV7-2	TRBJ2-7	-	TRBD2	TGTGCCAGCAGCTTAGCGGGGCGGGGGGGCCCCCTCGAGCAGTACTTC	CASSLAGRGGPLEQYF
TRBV3-1	TRBJ2-6	few	-	TGTGCCAGCAGCCCAAGGGGGGGGGCCGCTGGGGCCAACGTCCTGACTTTC	CASSPRGGAAGANVLTF
TRBV4-3	TRBJ2-3	many	-	TGCGCCAGCAGCCAAGATTTGGTCAGGGCGGATACGCAGTATTTT	CASSQDLVRADTQYF
TRBV9	TRBJ1-3	few	-	TGTGCCAGCAGCGTAGATACGGCCGGAAACACCATATATTTT	CASSVDTAGNTIYF
TRBV4-2	TRBJ1-5	-	-	TGTGCCAGCAGCCAGCTCGAGACGGGCAATCAGCCCCAGCATTTT	CASSQLETGNQPQHF
TRBV7-2	TRBJ1-3	few	-	TGTGCCAGCAGCCTCAGGGGAGTCTCTGGAAACACCATATATTTT	CASSLRGVSGNTIYF
TRBV4-3	TRBJ1-1	few	-	TGCGCCAGCAGCCAGGGCCCAAGGGTAGGGAACACTGAAGCTTTCTTT	CASSQGPRVGNTEAFF
TRBV4-2	TRBJ2-7	-	TRBD1	TGTGCCAGCAGCCAAGGGACAGGGGGCGATTACGAGCAGTACTTC	CASSQGTGGDYEQYF
TRBV4-3	TRBJ2-7	-	TRBD2	TGCGCCAGCAGCCAAGATCTAGGGACTAGGCGCTACGAGCAGTACTTC	CASSQDLGTRRYEQYF
TRBV3-1	TRBJ1-1	few	-	TGTGCCAGCAGTCTCAACCAGAGGGGAGATGAAGCTTTCTTT	CASSLNQRGDEAFF
TRBV5-6	TRBJ1-1	-	-	TGTGCCAGCAGCTTCGATTCTGAAGCTTTCTTT	CASSFDSEAFF
TRBV20-1	TRBJ2-2	many	-	TGCAGTGCTAGAGATCCCGAGGGAGACGTAACCGGGGAGCTGTTTTTT	CSARDPEGDVTGELFF
TRBV7-2	TRBJ1-1	few	-	TGTGCCAGCAGCCCTGGGGGTAGCCGGGATGAAGCTTTCTTT	CASSPGGSRDEAFF
TRBV20-1	TRBJ2-1	-	-	TGCAGTGCTCCGCTCATGGGGAACTACAATGAGCAGTTCTTC	CSAPLMGNYNEQFF
TRBV20-1	TRBJ1-1	few	-	TGCAGTGCTAGACCGCTACCCGTCGGGGATGTAATGAACACTGAAGCTTTCTTT	CSARPLPVGDVMNTEAFF
TRBV7-2	TRBJ1-2	few	-	TGTGCCAGCAGCCTCGGACAGTACTATGGCTACACCTTC	CASSLGQYYGYTF
TRBV3-1	TRBJ1-1	-	-	TGTGCCAGCAGCCATACAGGGAAGCGGATCACTGAAGCTTTCTTT	CASSHTGKRITEAFF
TRBV2	TRBJ2-7	-	-	TGTGCCAGCAGTGAAGCGCAATCTAGCAGAGATTACGAGCAGTACTTC	CASSEAQSSRDYEQYF
TRBV12-3/TRBV12-4	TRBJ1-1	few	-	TGTGCCAGCAGTTTTAATCCTACAGGGAGCACTGAAGCTTTCTTT	CASSFNPTGSTEAFF
TRBV5-1	TRBJ2-2	many	TRBD1	TGCGCCAGCAGCTGGGGGACAGCCCCGAACACCGGGGAGCTGTTTTTT	CASSWGTAPNTGELFF
TRBV5-4	TRBJ1-5	-	-	TGTGCCAGCAGCTTGGGGTCCCAGCAGCCCCAGCATTTT	CASSLGSQQPQHF
TRBV3-1	TRBJ1-5	few	-	TGTGCCAGCAGCCAAGTCGGACGGAATCAGCCCCAGCATTTT	CASSQVGRNQPQHF
TRBV20-1	TRBJ1-1	-	-	TGCAGTAATGGGCTACACACTGAAGCTTTCTTT	CSNGLHTEAFF
TRBV7-2	TRBJ2-2	many	-	TGTGCCAGCAGCTCCCGCCCTACACGCACCGGGGAGCTGTTTTTT	CASSSRPTRTGELFF
TRBV29-1	TRBJ2-2	many	TRBD1	TGCAGCGTTTCTGCACGGACAGGGGCCACCGGGGAGCTGTTTTTT	CSVSARTGATGELFF
TRBV27	TRBJ2-7	few	-	TGTGCCAGCTCCCCGTATTGGGGCTACGAGCAGTACTTC	CASSPYWGYEQYF
TRBV28	TRBJ2-7	many	-	TGTGCCAGCAGTTTCGAACCTAACGAGCAGTACTTC	CASSFEPNEQYF
TRBV4-3	TRBJ1-1	many	-	TGCGCCAGCAGCCAAGTCGGTAGGGCCGGAGAGACTGAAGCTTTCTTT	CASSQVGRAGETEAFF
TRBV2	TRBJ1-6	few	TRBD1	TGTGCCAGCAGGACCCGGACAGGGGGGAGCTCCTATAATTCACCCCTCCACTTT	CASRTRTGGSSYNSPLHF
TRBV2	TRBJ2-5	many	TRBD2	TGTGCCAGCAGGGATCTAGCGGGGGTGTCATCGGCCCAGTACTTC	CASRDLAGVSSAQYF
TRBV6-6	TRBJ2-3	many	-	TGTGCCAGCAGGCACAGCACAGATACGCAGTATTTT	CASRHSTDTQYF
TRBV6-6	TRBJ2-2	-	-	TGTGCCAGCAGTTACCTCTCATGGGGAGACACCGGGGAGCTGTTTTTT	CASSYLSWGDTGELFF
TRBV3-1	TRBJ2-7	many	-	TGTGCCAGCAGCCAGGGGGTCGGCTTTGCGGAGAGCTCCTACGAGCAGTACTTC	CASSQGVGFAESSYEQYF
TRBV6-2/TRBV6-3	TRBJ2-2	few	-	TGTGCCAGCAGTACGGCCGGGGAGCTGTTTTTT	CASSTAGELFF
TRBV6-2/TRBV6-3	TRBJ2-5	few	-	TGTGCCAGCACAACGGGGCGGGAAGTGACCCAGTACTTC	CASTTGREVTQYF
TRBV6-5	TRBJ2-7	many	-	TGTGCCAGCAGCCCCGAATGGGGATACGAGCAGTACTTC	CASSPEWGYEQYF
TRBV7-9	TRBJ2-1	-	TRBD2	TGTGCCAGCAGCTCACAGGTTGAAAGCGGGAAAGAGCAGTTCTTC	CASSSQVESGKEQFF
TRBV6-6	TRBJ1-1	-	-	TGTGCCAGCAGTTACCTTGACTCTATTCCTTTCTTT	CASSYLDSIPFF
TRBV6-4	TRBJ1-1	few	-	TGTGCCAGCAGTGATATGCGGGGTGGCGCTTTCTTT	CASSDMRGGAFF
TRBV7-2	TRBJ1-6	-	-	TGTGCCAGCAGCCCCTTAGCGGGGGACTTATTAAGCTCCTATAATTCACCCCTCCACTTT	CASSPLAGDLLSSYNSPLHF
TRBV18	TRBJ2-7	few	-	TGTGCCAGCTCACCGCCTGGGCAGGAGCAGTACTTC	CASSPPGQEQYF
TRBV6-1	TRBJ1-6	-	-	TGTGCCAGCAGTGTCCATTATGGACGGAATTCACCCCTCCACTTT	CASSVHYGRNSPLHF
TRBV5-8	TRBJ1-2	many	TRBD1	TGTGCCAGCAGCTTTTACAGGGGCGGCTACACCTTC	CASSFYRGGYTF